This TCR beta chain is drawn from a study of blood T cell repertoires in COVID-19. CDR1 and CDR2 (germline): GTSNPN, SVGIG (reference sequence). The ends were cut back, 8 bases at V and 4 bases at J, with 7 bases in the middle. There are 10 residues in the CDR3. This table comes from immunoSEQ multiplex PCR, and its TCRdb copy is limited to in-frame clones, with some not included. In the table there are hundreds of thousands of clones, 75% to 90% of which are singletons. This receptor was taken from a man aged 25 to 45 who had recovered from COVID-19. Specimen: PBMCs or T cells enriched from blood (not recorded which). The gene calls are TRBV30 and TRBJ2-3; a weak D match, TRBD2 (5 bases). The CDR3 loop is CASGADTQYF. The CDR3 bases are TGTGCCAGCGGTGCAGATACGCAGTATTTT.